This T cell receptor (beta chain) came from a study of blood T cell repertoires in COVID-19. Study summary: Sites across the United States, Italy and Spain contributed samples from acute and convalescent COVID-19. The cDNA or gDNA used as material had been derived from T cells, B-cell-depleted T cells, or PBMCs.

CDR3 length: 16 residues. The V end was cut by 3 bases, the J end by 3 bases, with 19 bases between. CDR1 and CDR2 from the germline V gene are DFQATT and SNEGSKA (reference sequence). The table came from immunoSEQ multiplex PCR; TCRdb's copy has only in-frame clones and leaves some out. The sample carries roughly 170,000 clones, about 74% recorded once. The chain has TRBV20-1 and TRBJ2-3, with D perhaps matching TRBD2 (6 bases). This receptor was taken from a woman of 80 years or more with acute or convalescent COVID-19. The specimen was peripheral blood. The CDR3 reads CSASMLGSGDTDTQYF. CDR3 DNA sequence: TGCAGTGCTAGTATGCTCGGATCGGGAGATACAGATACGCAGTATTTT.